This TCR beta chain was obtained from a study of blood T cell repertoires in COVID-19. Study summary: Sources were T cells, B-cell-depleted T cells, or PBMCs; the material itself was cDNA or gDNA.

Profiling relied on immunoSEQ multiplex PCR, and the TCRdb table lists in-frame clones only, not all of them. The profile shows around 120,000 clones, 85% to 90% of them singletons. Sequenced: peripheral blood. The TCR comes from a woman in her sixties or seventies with COVID-19, enrolled during active disease.

CDR3 amino acids: CASSPGLAGDNEQFF. The CDR3 region has the DNA TGTGCCAGCAGCCCTGGACTAGCGGGGGACAATGAGCAGTTCTTC. The chain joins TRBV11-3 to TRBJ2-1, with 13 bases identical to TRBD2. The CDR3 is made up of 15 amino acids. After removal of 5 bases from V and 5 bases from J, the junction contained 3 bases not matched to a gene. In germline, CDR1 is SGHNT, CDR2 YENEEA. The entire variable domain, with the rest obtained from reference TRBV11-3 and TRBJ2-1, is as follows: EAGVVQSPRYKIIEKKQPVAFWCNPISGHNTLYWYLQNLGQGPELLIRYENEEAVDDSQLPKDRFSAERLKGVDSTLKIQPAELGDSAVYLCASSPGLAGDNEQFFGPGTRLTVL.